A single sample gave rise to the 6 T cell receptor beta chains below, sequenced in a study of PD-1 blockade in classical Hodgkin lymphoma. Every patient experienced relapse after autologous stem cell transplantation, and brentuximab vedotin exposure varied. Assay used: immunoSEQ multiplex PCR; TCRdb lists only in-frame clones, some missing. The sample holds 20,000 to 30,000 clones; 65% to 80% are singletons and the top ten take approximately 8%. The source was peripheral blood mononuclear cells (PBMCs), collected before the second cycle of nivolumab. The receptors were sampled from a human donor with classical Hodgkin lymphoma.

This clone was found once. The junction and the germline gene differ at one end; a read error may be behind it. The V gene is TRBV11-2, the J gene TRBJ2-5; D may match TRBD1 or TRBD2 (6 bases each). CDR1 is SGHAT, CDR2 FQNNGV, per germline. This CDR3 has 15 amino acids. The chain's CDR3 is CAGSLFRGEQETQYF. In DNA, the CDR3 is TGTGCCGGCAGCTTATTTAGGGGGGAACAAGAGACCCAGTACTTC.

The chain has TRBV2 and TRBJ2-7; tentatively, D is TRBD2 (5 bases). The CDR3 is 14 amino acids. CDR1 and CDR2 from the germline V gene are SNHLY and FYNNEI. The germline V and J ends were trimmed by 7 bases and 2 bases, with 15 bases remaining between them. CDR3 coding DNA: TGTGCCAGCATCACTAGGGCATCACCCTACGAGCAGTACTTC. Translating it yields CASITRASPYEQYF.

The rearrangement uses TRBV27 and TRBJ1-2; no firm D call. Between the trimmed V and J ends, which lost 1 base and 8 bases, there was a span of 17 bases. This CDR3 is 15 amino acids long. The germline gives CDR1 MNHEY, CDR2 SMNVEV (reference sequence). Here the CDR3 reads CASSLFSPPAEGYTF. Written as DNA, the CDR3 is TGTGCCAGCAGTTTATTCAGCCCCCCTGCGGAAGGCTACACCTTC.

The rearrangement uses TRBV6-5 and TRBJ2-3; perhaps TRBD2 as D (5 bases). Germline values: CDR1 MNHEY, CDR2 SVGAGI. This CDR3 is 14 amino acids long. Deletions cut 6 bases from V and 4 bases from J, with 14 bases between. The CDR3 sequence is CASRRGIGADTQYF. The DNA for the CDR3 is TGTGCCAGCAGAAGAGGGATTGGCGCAGATACGCAGTATTTT.

This rearrangement joins TRBV21-1 to TRBJ1-2; the table's D call TRBD1 went unverified against the DNA. TRBV21-1 is a pseudogene segment. CDR3 length: 15 amino acids. The chain's CDR3 is CASSKIHRGGYGYTF. CDR3 nucleotides: TGTGCCAGCAGCAAAATCCACAGGGGTGGCTATGGCTACACCTTC.

The rearrangement links TRBV6-5 to TRBJ1-2; D gene unclear. The CDR3 consists of 15 residues. Per germline, CDR1 MNHEY and CDR2 SVGAGI. V was pared by 2 bases and J by 0 bases, with 10 bases between. The CDR3 DNA is TGTGCCAGCAGTTACCGTTTCGGGACTAACTATGGCTACACCTTC. Protein sequence: CASSYRFGTNYGYTF.